This T cell receptor beta chain was documented in a study of cytomegalovirus exposure and HLA in healthy donors. Findings of the study overall: Cytomegalovirus-associated status was assigned to some 180 TCR beta chains.

Worth noting for this clone: What it binds is unknown.

Profiled with immunoSEQ multiplex PCR; TCRdb holds only in-frame clones, not every one. The table has around 93,000 clones, 85% seen once. V was trimmed by 2 bases and J by 6 bases, leaving 16 bases between them. There are 16 residues in the CDR3. CDR1 is MNHEY, CDR2 SVGAGI, per germline. The sequenced sample was PBMCs. V is TRBV6-5 and J is TRBJ1-4, with D maybe TRBD1 (6 bases). The receptor was isolated from a man aged 18 to 30 in good health and CMV-seropositive. For the CDR3, the DNA is TGTGCCAGCAGTTACGCCAGGGGCCTCGGAGATGAAAAACTGTTTTTT. This gives the protein CASSYARGLGDEKLFF.